A selection of T cell receptor beta chains follows, all from one sample in a study of shared clonotypes between healthy human individuals. TCRdb keeps only in-frame clones here, not all; method: immunoSEQ multiplex PCR. The table lists about 2.3 million clones, 85% to 95% of them singletons. Specimen: naive CD4+ T cells from PBMCs. Receptor source: a man aged 18-30 years in good health. Some clones in this sample may be carry-over from other donors' samples. CDR3s include the opening cysteine and the closing phenylalanine or tryptophan. The order of the fields is clone size, V gene, D gene, J gene, CDR3 DNA, CDR3 protein. A D gene is named only where the DNA matches it firmly. Expanded clones get a size class; other rows say once, few or many, or leave the size out.

-,TRBV5-1,TRBD2,TRBJ2-1,TGCGCCAGCAGCACGGGACTAGCGGGAGGCTACAATGAGCAGTTCTTC,CASSTGLAGGYNEQFF
-,TRBV20-1,-,TRBJ2-5,TGCAGTGCTAGAAACAAGGAGACCCAGTACTTC,CSARNKETQYF
-,TRBV27,TRBD1,TRBJ2-7,TGTGCCAGCAGTCCCCTCCCCGGGACAGCTTCTTACGAGCAGTACTTC,CASSPLPGTASYEQYF
-,TRBV21-1,-,TRBJ2-7,TGTGCCAGAATAGTAAGCTACGAGCAGTACTTC,CARIVSYEQYF
-,TRBV4-1,TRBD2,TRBJ2-1,TGCGCCAGCAGTCCCCCGGGACTAGCGGACAATGAGCAGTTCTTC,CASSPPGLADNEQFF
few,TRBV27,-,TRBJ1-2,TGTGCCAGCAGCACGCGGGCTAACTATGGCTACACCTTC,CASSTRANYGYTF
once,TRBV19,TRBD1,TRBJ1-4,TGTGCCAGTAGTCCAAGGGGGCGAACTAATGAAAAACTGTTTTTT,CASSPRGRTNEKLFF
-,TRBV5-1,TRBD2,TRBJ2-7,TGCGCCAGCAGCTTGGGACTAGCGGGAGGTTACGAGCAGTACTTC,CASSLGLAGGYEQYF
-,TRBV6-1,TRBD2,TRBJ2-1,TGTGCCAGCAGTCACCCGGGGGGCTCCTACAATGAGCAGTTCTTC,CASSHPGGSYNEQFF
-,TRBV14,TRBD2,TRBJ2-3,TGTGCCAGCAGCAGTGTCCCCGATAGCGGGGGGAGCACAGATACGCAGTATTTT,CASSSVPDSGGSTDTQYF
-,TRBV10-3,-,TRBJ2-1,TGTGCCATCAGTGAGGGGGCTGGAGAGCAGTTCTTC,CAISEGAGEQFF
-,TRBV28,TRBD1,TRBJ1-3,TGTGCCACCAGGGGGCCTGGAAACACCATATATTTT,CATRGPGNTIYF
-,TRBV19,-,TRBJ1-4,TGTGCCAGTAGTATTGTTGGGGAAAAACTGTTTTTT,CASSIVGEKLFF
-,TRBV11-2,TRBD1,TRBJ2-5,TGTGCCAGCAGCTTGGACAGGGGGGGTTGGGAGACCCAGTACTTC,CASSLDRGGWETQYF
-,TRBV18,TRBD2,TRBJ2-7,TGTGCCAGCTCACCGACGGCGGGGGCCTACGAGCAGTACTTC,CASSPTAGAYEQYF
-,TRBV28,-,TRBJ1-2,TGTGCCAGCAGGAACCCAGGGTCCCACTATGGCTACACCTTC,CASRNPGSHYGYTF
-,TRBV7-2,TRBD2,TRBJ2-5,TGTGCCAGCAGCTTAGTCGGGGGGGGAGAGACCCAGTACTTC,CASSLVGGGETQYF
-,TRBV7-9,-,TRBJ2-7,TGTGCCAGCAGCTTGATCAGGAGCTCCTACGAGCAGTACTTC,CASSLIRSSYEQYF
-,TRBV7-9,-,TRBJ2-7,TGTGCCAGCAGCGGCGGGCCCTACGAGCAGTACTTC,CASSGGPYEQYF
-,TRBV5-1,TRBD1,TRBJ2-7,TGCGCCAGCAGCTTAACGGGACAGAACTACGAGCAGTACTTC,CASSLTGQNYEQYF
-,TRBV6-1,-,TRBJ2-3,TGTGCCAGCACTAGGGCTCGGAGCACAGATACGCAGTATTTT,CASTRARSTDTQYF
-,TRBV21-1,-,TRBJ1-1,TGTGCCAGCAGCAAAGGCTTGGAAACCGCTGAAGCTTTCTTT,CASSKGLETAEAFF
-,TRBV2,TRBD1,TRBJ1-5,TGTGCCAGCGCCGGGACAGGGTCCGTTCAGCCCCAGCATTTT,CASAGTGSVQPQHF
-,TRBV29-1,-,TRBJ1-1,TGCAGCGTTGGGGGGGTTCTGAACACTGAAGCTTTCTTT,CSVGGVLNTEAFF
-,TRBV5-1,TRBD1,TRBJ2-5,TGCGCCAGCAGGGCGACAGGGGGTGACCAAGAGACCCAGTACTTC,CASRATGGDQETQYF
-,TRBV11-3,-,TRBJ2-7,TGTGCCAGCAGCCCTACAGCTTCCTCTTACGAGCAGTACTTC,CASSPTASSYEQYF
few,TRBV5-4,-,TRBJ2-2,TGTGCCAGCAGCTTGCCTAGGGGGAACACCGGGGAGCTGTTTTTT,CASSLPRGNTGELFF
-,TRBV28,TRBD2,TRBJ2-5,TGTGCCAGCACCCCCGGCGGGGGGGAGACCCAGTACTTC,CASTPGGGETQYF
-,TRBV9,TRBD2,TRBJ2-3,TGTGCCAGCAGCGCAAACCTTAACTGGGGGGAGGGGACAGATACGCAGTATTTT,CASSANLNWGEGTDTQYF
-,TRBV4-2,TRBD2,TRBJ2-1,TGTGCCAGCAGCTTCGGGACTAGCGGGACGTACAATGAGCAGTTCTTC,CASSFGTSGTYNEQFF
-,TRBV30,-,TRBJ1-5,TGTGCCTGGAGCCCCCACCCCGGCGTGCCCCAGCATTTT,CAWSPHPGVPQHF
-,TRBV29-1,TRBD1,TRBJ1-2,TGCAGCGTTAGAAACGGGGGACAGGGCCCCTATGGCTACACCTTC,CSVRNGGQGPYGYTF
-,TRBV7-2,-,TRBJ2-3,TGTGCCAGCAGCCCTCCTAGTCGCAGCGATACGCAGTATTTT,CASSPPSRSDTQYF
few,TRBV30,-,TRBJ1-5,TGTGCCTGGAGTCCTCTGGACAATCAGCCCCAGCATTTT,CAWSPLDNQPQHF
-,TRBV28,-,TRBJ1-5,TGTGCCAGCAGTCCCCGGTCCCGGCCCCAGCATTTT,CASSPRSRPQHF
-,TRBV29-1,TRBD2,TRBJ2-7,TGCAGCGTTCTTTCGAGCGGGACCTACGAGCAGTACTTC,CSVLSSGTYEQYF
-,TRBV6-1,-,TRBJ1-1,TGTGCCAGCAGCGAACACACAAACACTGAAGCTTTCTTT,CASSEHTNTEAFF
-,TRBV29-1,-,TRBJ2-3,TGCAGCGTAAGGACTACAACCCAAACAGATACGCAGTATTTT,CSVRTTTQTDTQYF
-,TRBV28,TRBD2,TRBJ2-1,TGTGCCAGCAGTGGACTAGCGGCCCTCTCCTACAATGAGCAGTTCTTC,CASSGLAALSYNEQFF
-,TRBV27,-,TRBJ1-2,TGTGCCAGCAGAACAGGCAGCTCACTAACCTTTGGCTACACCTTC,CASRTGSSLTFGYTF
once,TRBV19,TRBD2,TRBJ2-1,TGTGCCAGTAGTACGCGACTAGCGCACCTTGAGCAGTTCTTC,CASSTRLAHLEQFF
-,TRBV29-1,TRBD1,TRBJ1-1,TGCAGCGTAGAGAGACAGGGGGCAGACACTGAAGCTTTCTTT,CSVERQGADTEAFF
-,TRBV7-9,TRBD2,TRBJ2-7,TGTGCCAGCAGCCGCTTGGCGGCGGGACTAGGGGTGTTCGAGCAGTACTTC,CASSRLAAGLGVFEQYF
-,TRBV5-4,TRBD2,TRBJ2-2,TGTGCCAGCAGCCCGACTAGCGCCGGGGAGCTGTTTTTT,CASSPTSAGELFF
-,TRBV27,-,TRBJ1-2,TGTGCCAGCAGTTTCTCAGGGGCGGGCTACACCTTC,CASSFSGAGYTF
-,TRBV5-1,TRBD1,TRBJ2-5,TGCGCCAGCAGCTTGCGGACAGGGGGCCAAGAGACCCAGTACTTC,CASSLRTGGQETQYF
-,TRBV5-1,TRBD2,TRBJ2-2,TGCGCCAGCAGCTTGTTAGCGGGAGGGACTGGCTCCGGGGAGCTGTTTTTT,CASSLLAGGTGSGELFF
-,TRBV21-1,-,TRBJ2-2,TGTGCCAGCAGCAAAGCGCAGGAGCGGGAGGGCCGGAGCACCGGGGAGCTGTTTTTT,CASSKAQEREGRSTGELFF
-,TRBV7-9,TRBD1,TRBJ1-6,TGTGCCAGCAGCTTTCTTCCCGGGACAGAAAATTCACCCCTCCACTTT,CASSFLPGTENSPLHF
-,TRBV4-2,-,TRBJ1-5,TGTGCCAGCAGCCAAACAGATAGCAATCAGCCCCAGCATTTT,CASSQTDSNQPQHF